The clone carrying this TCR beta chain was counted between two and nine times. Its target is not known. With constant-segment primers, 5'RACE yielded cDNA libraries of TCR alpha and TCR beta that carried sample barcodes and UMIs. TCRdb reanalysed the 5' RACE reads using MiXCR and keeps one entry per CDR3 protein. This table holds under 150,000 distinct CDR3 sequences, about a fifth found once. These data originate in a study of T-cell memory formation after mild COVID-19. Notes on the study in general: Clones which contracted sat mainly in CM and EM if CD4+, and in EMRA if CD8+. Several responding clones turned up in pre-infection memory, indicating that cross-reactive memory may have taken part. Researchers could not confirm that second-wave clones peaking on day 37 targeted SARS-CoV-2.

From germline, CDR1 is LGHNA and CDR2 YNFKEQ. V was shortened by 4 bases and J by 10 bases, with 19 bases between the two germline ends. The CDR3 totals 15 residues. This sequence joins TRBV4-2 and TRBJ1-4; no clear D gene. Sequencing used PBMCs or a T cell subset sorted from them (not recorded which). This TCR derives from a man younger than 35 who had mild COVID-19 (a few samples of this study predate the infection). Cell type and time point are not known. The CDR3 loop reads CASSPPMDRGRKLFF. The CDR3 DNA reads as TGTGCCAGCAGCCCCCCGATGGACCGCGGGCGAAAACTGTTTTTT.